Sequencing of this T cell receptor beta chain was carried out in a study of blood T cell repertoires in COVID-19. Overall study context: The origin of the acute and convalescent COVID-19 samples was the United States, Italy and Spain. T cells, B-cell-depleted T cells, or PBMCs provided the cDNA or gDNA that served as material.

This clone was recorded once. Per the original data handling: Reference gene primer amplification gave estimated nucleated cell counts. The data were produced by immunoSEQ multiplex PCR, yet TCRdb's version contains in-frame clones alone and is incomplete. V and J calls and clone size are those listed in that table; D and trimming were worked out from the DNA. The sample comprises 150,000 to 250,000 clones, 79% of which are singletons, and roughly 5.7% rests with the top ten. This CDR3 has 17 residues. J was trimmed by 5 bases and V by 4 bases; bases with no gene match: 14. Germline V gene sequence: CDR1 MNHEY, CDR2 SMNVEV (reference sequence). The Seattle site enrolled patients during active infection and followed them longitudinally.

The receptor comes from a middle-aged woman with COVID-19, enrolled during active disease. The chain joins TRBV27 to TRBJ2-3; 8 nucleotides align to TRBD2. The source material was peripheral blood. The CDR3 bases are TGTGCCAGCAGTTCCTGGGTTATAGCGGGGATAGGAGATACGCAGTATTTT. Amino acids: CASSSWVIAGIGDTQYF.